This section outlines one TCR beta chain sequence together with its context. What it binds is unknown. The sample belongs to a study of shared clonotypes between healthy human individuals. Study as a whole: The donors, a couple of women and three men, were aged 18 to 49. The plates for each donor numbered three CD4 naive, three CD4 memory, two CD8 naive and one CD8 memory. Study results and limitations: The sole specimen, blood, was sampled, and tissue repertoires likely differ.

The V and J ends lost 4 bases and 3 bases, in that order; junction bases with no gene match: 6. The germline CDR1 and CDR2 sequences are MNHNS and SASEGT. This CDR3 contains 14 residues. Profiled with immunoSEQ multiplex PCR; TCRdb holds only in-frame clones, not every one. The table records approximately 1.1 million clones, 70% to 80% of them present only once. The sample was memory CD4+ T cells from PBMCs. The subset denotes: CD45RA-negative fraction. This receptor was obtained from a man aged 18 to 29 in good health. Some clones in this sample may be carry-over from other donors' samples. The chain employs TRBV6-1 and TRBJ2-7; 7 bases map to TRBD1. The CDR3 DNA reads TGTGCCAGCAGTGGGGGACAGACGAACTACGAGCAGTACTTC. Translating gives CASSGGQTNYEQYF.